This TCR beta chain was sequenced in a study of T cell responses to AZD1222 COVID-19 vaccine. Findings of the study overall: Two AZD1222 doses significantly raised spike-specific TCR breadth and depth over controls. Only a handful of AZD1222 recipients, more than 5 in all, had baseline seropositivity. Donors in the cohort were predominantly white British and more often female, and clonal diversity was possibly underestimated.

About this clone itself: Its antigen is as yet unknown.

Germline-derived CDR1 and CDR2 are SGHTS and YDEGEE. V was clipped by 3 bases and J by 14 bases, with 18 bases between them. This CDR3 is 13 amino acids long. TCRdb's copy holds only in-frame clones and misses some; the assay was immunoSEQ multiplex PCR. The table records nearly 110,000 clones, 89% of them present only once. This chain connects TRBV5-8 to TRBJ2-1; D remains ambiguous. This sequence was found in an adult in good health. The source was peripheral blood, collected on day 0 of AZD1222 vaccination. The CDR3 protein is CASSSTMADEKFF. The CDR3 DNA sequence: TGTGCCAGCAGCTCAACTATGGCCGACGAGAAGTTCTTC.